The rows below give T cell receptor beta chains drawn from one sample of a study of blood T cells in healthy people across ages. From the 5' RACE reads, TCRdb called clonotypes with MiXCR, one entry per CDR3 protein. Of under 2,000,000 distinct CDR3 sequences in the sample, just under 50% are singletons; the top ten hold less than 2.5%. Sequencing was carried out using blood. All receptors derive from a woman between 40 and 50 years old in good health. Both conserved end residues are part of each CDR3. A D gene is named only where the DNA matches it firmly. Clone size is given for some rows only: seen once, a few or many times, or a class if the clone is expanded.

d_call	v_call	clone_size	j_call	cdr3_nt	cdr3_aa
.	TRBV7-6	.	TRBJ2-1	TGTGCCAGCAGCCCCATGACGATTGAGCAGTTCTTC	CASSPMTIEQFF
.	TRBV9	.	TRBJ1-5	TGTGCCAGCAGCGTAGACGGGGCTCCCAATCAGCCCCAGCATTTT	CASSVDGAPNQPQHF
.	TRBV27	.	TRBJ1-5	TGTGCCAGCTCCCCCTACGTGCCTTTTAGCAATCAGCCCCAGCATTTT	CASSPYVPFSNQPQHF
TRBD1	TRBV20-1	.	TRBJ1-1	TGCAGTGCTAGAACCCTGACAGGGGCGCTGAACACTGAAGCTTTCTTT	CSARTLTGALNTEAFF
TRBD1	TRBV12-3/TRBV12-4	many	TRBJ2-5	TGTGCCAGCAGTTTCCGTGACAGGGAAGAGACCCAGTACTTC	CASSFRDREETQYF
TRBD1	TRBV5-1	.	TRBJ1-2	TGCGCCAGCAGCGGGGGGACAGGGAACGATGGCTACACCTTC	CASSGGTGNDGYTF
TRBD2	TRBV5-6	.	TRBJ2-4	TGTGCCAGCAGCCCGGCTAGCGGGGGTGACATTCAGTACTTC	CASSPASGGDIQYF
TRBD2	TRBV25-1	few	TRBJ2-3	TGTGCCAGCAGTGAACAAAGCGGGGGGGACCCGTTCGCAGATACGCAGTATTTT	CASSEQSGGDPFADTQYF
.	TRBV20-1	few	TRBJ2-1	TGCAGTGCTGCTTTGGGCGGGGCCGATGAGCAGTTCTTC	CSAALGGADEQFF
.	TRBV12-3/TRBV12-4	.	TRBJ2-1	TGTGCCACCGCACCGGGGAACAATGAGCAGTTCTTC	CATAPGNNEQFF
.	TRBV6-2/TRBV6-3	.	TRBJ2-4	TGTGCCAGCAGGGGCTCCGGGGGCCCCAAAAACATTCAGTACTTC	CASRGSGGPKNIQYF
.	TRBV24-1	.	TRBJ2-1	TGTGCCACCAGTGGATTAAATGAGCAGTTCTTC	CATSGLNEQFF
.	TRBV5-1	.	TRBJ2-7	TGCGCCTCCCAACCGGGGTCGGCGAGCAATGAGCAGTACTTC	CASQPGSASNEQYF
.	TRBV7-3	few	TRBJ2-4	TGTGCCAGCAGCTTAAACGAGGGGGGCGTACTAGCCAAAAACATTCAGTACTTC	CASSLNEGGVLAKNIQYF
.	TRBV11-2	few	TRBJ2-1	TGTGCCAGCATTGCCCTGGGGGCTGATACCTACAATGAGCAGTTCTTC	CASIALGADTYNEQFF
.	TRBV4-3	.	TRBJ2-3	TGCGCCAGCAGCCAAGGATTGAAAACCACAGATACGCAGTATTTT	CASSQGLKTTDTQYF
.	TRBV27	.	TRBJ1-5	TGTGCCAGCAGTTGGACGGCAAATCAGCCCCAGCATTTT	CASSWTANQPQHF
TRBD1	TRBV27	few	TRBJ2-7	TGTGCCAGCACGATGAGACAGGGGGCCTCTTACGAGCAGTACTTC	CASTMRQGASYEQYF
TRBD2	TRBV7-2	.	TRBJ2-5	TGTGCCAGCAGCTTAGATTTAGCGGGGGGGCGGGCAGAGACCCAGTACTTC	CASSLDLAGGRAETQYF
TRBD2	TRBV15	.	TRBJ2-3	TGTGCCACCAGATCCAATAGCGGGGGGAACGCAGATACGCAGTATTTT	CATRSNSGGNADTQYF
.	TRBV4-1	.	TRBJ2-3	TGCGCCAGCAGCCAGGGGACCAGGAGATCAGATACGCAGTATTTT	CASSQGTRRSDTQYF
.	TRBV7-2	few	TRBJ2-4	TGTGCCAGCAGCCCCATCGGGATAGACAACATTCAGTACTTC	CASSPIGIDNIQYF
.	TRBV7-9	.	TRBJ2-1	TGTGCCAGCAGCTGGCCCCCTTGGGGGCAGGGCAACAATGAGCAGTTCTTC	CASSWPPWGQGNNEQFF
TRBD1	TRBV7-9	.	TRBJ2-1	TGTGCCAGCAGTGACAGGGGGTCCTACAATGAGCAGTTCTTC	CASSDRGSYNEQFF
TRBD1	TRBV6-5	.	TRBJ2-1	TGTGCCAGCAGTTACCACTTGGACAGGGGCTCGGACAATGAGCAGTTCTTC	CASSYHLDRGSDNEQFF
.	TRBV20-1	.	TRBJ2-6	TGCAGTGTTAACAGAGGCCGCTCTGGGGCCAACGTCCTGACTTTC	CSVNRGRSGANVLTF
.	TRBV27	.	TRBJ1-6	TGTGCCAGCAGTCCCGACAGTCGCTATAACTCACCCCTCCACTTT	CASSPDSRYNSPLHF
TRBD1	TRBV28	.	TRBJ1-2	TGTGCCACCCAAGACAGGGGGCAAGGCTACACCTTC	CATQDRGQGYTF
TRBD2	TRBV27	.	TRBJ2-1	TGTACCAGCAGTTTACCTAGCGGGGGGGTACGAAGCTCCTACAATGAGCAGTTCTTC	CTSSLPSGGVRSSYNEQFF
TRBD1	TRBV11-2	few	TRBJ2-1	TGTGCCAGCAGCTGGGACAGGTCCTACAATGAGCAGTTCTTC	CASSWDRSYNEQFF
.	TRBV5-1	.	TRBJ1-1	TGCGCCAGCAGCTTTGTCGAGAGAGTGAACACTGAAGCTTTCTTT	CASSFVERVNTEAFF
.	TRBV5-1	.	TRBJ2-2	TGCGCCAGCAGCTTGGCGGGGCTTGGCACCGGGGAGCTGTTTTTT	CASSLAGLGTGELFF
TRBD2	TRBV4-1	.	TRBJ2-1	TGCGCCAGCAGCTACACAGGGGCTAGCGGGAGGAATGAGCAGTTCTTC	CASSYTGASGRNEQFF
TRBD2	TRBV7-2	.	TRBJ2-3	TGTGCCAGCAGCCTCTTACCTCGCGGGAGTAGCACAGATACGCAGTATTTT	CASSLLPRGSSTDTQYF
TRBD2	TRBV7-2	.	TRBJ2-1	TGTGCCAGCACCCAGCGGGGTTCCTACAATGAGCAGTTCTTC	CASTQRGSYNEQFF
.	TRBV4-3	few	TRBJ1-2	TGCGCCAGCAGCCAAGATGGGCGGACTGCCTATGGCTACACCTTC	CASSQDGRTAYGYTF
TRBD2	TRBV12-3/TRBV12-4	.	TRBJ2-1	TGTGCCAGCATCGGGGGGGACTACAATGAGCAGTTCTTC	CASIGGDYNEQFF
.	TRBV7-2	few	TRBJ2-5	TGTGCCAGCAGCCCAGGGGAAGGGGTGGTTGAGACCCAGTACTTC	CASSPGEGVVETQYF
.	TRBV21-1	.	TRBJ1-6	TGTGCCAGCAGCAAGGGGGGACAGCCCTATAATTCACCCCTCCACTTT	CASSKGGQPYNSPLHF
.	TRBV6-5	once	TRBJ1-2	TGTGCCAGCAGGCGTACGGGGATCGTCTATGGCTACACCTTC	CASRRTGIVYGYTF
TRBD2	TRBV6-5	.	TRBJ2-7	TGTGCCAGCAGTTACGAGGGACTAGCGCCCTACAATGAGCAGTACTTC	CASSYEGLAPYNEQYF
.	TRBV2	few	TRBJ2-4	TGTGCCAGCATCTCGGGGGGCCTTGACAAAAACATTCAGTACTTC	CASISGGLDKNIQYF
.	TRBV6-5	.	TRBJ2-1	TGTGCCAGCACCTACGGGCGCTCCTACAATGAGCAGTTCTTC	CASTYGRSYNEQFF
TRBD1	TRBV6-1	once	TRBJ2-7	TGTGCCAGCAGTGAAGATTTGGACAGGGATACCTACGAGCAGTACTTC	CASSEDLDRDTYEQYF
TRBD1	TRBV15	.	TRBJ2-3	TGTGCCACCAGGGACAGGCGCACAGATACGCAGTATTTT	CATRDRRTDTQYF
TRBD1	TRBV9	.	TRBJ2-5	TGTGCCAGCAGCCAGACAGGGTTAACAGAGACCCAGTACTTC	CASSQTGLTETQYF
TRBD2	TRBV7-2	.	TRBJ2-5	TGTGCCAGCAGGGGACTAGCGGCCCCCCCGGAGTACTTC	CASRGLAAPPEYF
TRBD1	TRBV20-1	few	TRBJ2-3	TGCAGTGCAGGGACAGGGGCCCTTTCGGGGGATACGCAGTATTTT	CSAGTGALSGDTQYF
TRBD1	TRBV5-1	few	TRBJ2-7	TGCGCCAGCAGGCCGACAGGGGCGGCCAACGAGCAGTACTTC	CASRPTGAANEQYF